This TCR beta chain stems from a study of identical twins. There are 15 residues in the CDR3. V gave up 1 base and J gave up 4 bases, with 11 bases separating them. Germline CDR1 and CDR2: LGHDT and YNNKEL (reference sequence). Using its own MiXCR run on the 5' RACE reads, TCRdb lists one record per CDR3 protein. The sample lists about 520,000 distinct CDR3 sequences, around 20% seen once, with around 0.9% in the top ten. The same data also went into a second study, on T cells expressing NK-cell markers. That source adds: One of eight sequenced donors was HCMV-seronegative; the other seven were seropositive.

J is TRBJ2-4 and V is TRBV3-1; D not resolved. Sample: CD4+ T cells sorted from blood. This TCR was recovered from a woman under 30 in good health. Here the CDR3 DNA reads TGTGCCAGCAGCCAAGTAGAGTACGGTAAAAACATTCAGTACTTC. Translated, it gives CASSQVEYGKNIQYF.